These T cell receptor beta chains were read from a single sample in a study of T cell responses to AZD1222 COVID-19 vaccine. Profiling relied on immunoSEQ multiplex PCR, and the TCRdb table lists in-frame clones only, not all of them. The sample holds about 160,000 clones, around 91% seen once. This sample comprised peripheral blood, obtained on day 0 of AZD1222 vaccination. The receptors were gathered from an adult in good health. The CDR3 runs from the conserved cysteine through the conserved F or W. Each record gives: clone size, J gene, D gene, V gene, CDR3 DNA, CDR3 protein. The D gene is left open where the match is weak. Size tells how often a clone was seen (once, few, many) or the class of an expanded clone, and some rows leave it out.

clone size: .
J gene: TRBJ1-2
D gene: .
V gene: TRBV23-1
CDR3 DNA: TGCGCCAGCAGTCAGGCAGCAACCTATGGCTACACCTTC
CDR3 protein: CASSQAATYGYTF

clone size: .
J gene: TRBJ1-1
D gene: .
V gene: TRBV9
CDR3 DNA: TGTGCCAGCAGCGCGACAGGATCGAACACTGAAGCTTTCTTT
CDR3 protein: CASSATGSNTEAFF

clone size: .
J gene: TRBJ2-7
D gene: TRBD1
V gene: TRBV7-3
CDR3 DNA: TGTGCCAGCAGCGTATCCTTGACAGGGGGCGGGCAGTACTTC
CDR3 protein: CASSVSLTGGGQYF

clone size: .
J gene: TRBJ2-7
D gene: .
V gene: TRBV7-8
CDR3 DNA: TGTGCCAGCAGCTTATTTCGGGCCTACGAGCAGTACTTC
CDR3 protein: CASSLFRAYEQYF

clone size: .
J gene: TRBJ1-6
D gene: TRBD1
V gene: TRBV3-1/TRBV3-2
CDR3 DNA: TGTGCCAGCGGCCGAACAGGGGCTGAGGCACCCCTCCACTTT
CDR3 protein: CASGRTGAEAPLHF

clone size: .
J gene: TRBJ2-5
D gene: TRBD1
V gene: TRBV5-4
CDR3 DNA: TGTGCCAGCAGCAAACCAGGACAGGGACAAGAGACCCAGTACTTC
CDR3 protein: CASSKPGQGQETQYF

clone size: .
J gene: TRBJ1-1
D gene: .
V gene: TRBV11-3
CDR3 DNA: TGTGCCAGCAGCTTAACAGGGATGAACACTGAAGCTTTCTTT
CDR3 protein: CASSLTGMNTEAFF

clone size: .
J gene: TRBJ2-3
D gene: .
V gene: TRBV2
CDR3 DNA: TGTGCCAGCAATAGGGGGGGCAGGTCAGATACGCAGTATTTT
CDR3 protein: CASNRGGRSDTQYF

clone size: .
J gene: TRBJ2-5
D gene: .
V gene: TRBV5-1
CDR3 DNA: TGCGCCAGCAGCTTGCGGTTAGCAGTTCAAGAGACCCAGTACTTC
CDR3 protein: CASSLRLAVQETQYF

clone size: .
J gene: TRBJ1-1
D gene: .
V gene: TRBV29-1
CDR3 DNA: TGCAGCGTTAGTGGAGAGGACACTGAAGCTTTCTTT
CDR3 protein: CSVSGEDTEAFF

clone size: .
J gene: TRBJ1-1
D gene: TRBD1
V gene: TRBV10-3
CDR3 DNA: TGTGCCATCACTCTGGGACAGAAGAACACTGAAGCTTTCTTT
CDR3 protein: CAITLGQKNTEAFF

clone size: .
J gene: TRBJ2-1
D gene: .
V gene: TRBV2
CDR3 DNA: TGTGCCAGCAGACAGACAGGGATGGAGGGCAATGAGCAGTTCTTC
CDR3 protein: CASRQTGMEGNEQFF

clone size: .
J gene: TRBJ2-1
D gene: .
V gene: TRBV24-1
CDR3 DNA: TGTGCCACCCAGGATAGGGGCAGTGGCTCCTACAATGAGCAGTTCTTC
CDR3 protein: CATQDRGSGSYNEQFF

clone size: .
J gene: TRBJ1-5
D gene: TRBD1
V gene: TRBV7-8
CDR3 DNA: TGTGCCAGCAGCATGGGACAGGGTTGGAATCAGCCCCAGCATTTT
CDR3 protein: CASSMGQGWNQPQHF

clone size: .
J gene: TRBJ2-1
D gene: .
V gene: TRBV7-9
CDR3 DNA: TGTGCCAGCAGCTTAGCGGGGCACAATGAGCAGTTCTTC
CDR3 protein: CASSLAGHNEQFF

clone size: .
J gene: TRBJ2-1
D gene: TRBD1
V gene: TRBV5-5
CDR3 DNA: TGTGCCAGCAGCTCGTCGACAGGGTTCCTCTACAATGAGCAGTTCTTC
CDR3 protein: CASSSSTGFLYNEQFF

clone size: .
J gene: TRBJ2-2
D gene: .
V gene: TRBV13
CDR3 DNA: TGTGCCAGCAGCTTAGATTTGGCCCGGGAGCTGTTTTTT
CDR3 protein: CASSLDLARELFF

clone size: .
J gene: TRBJ1-1
D gene: .
V gene: TRBV27
CDR3 DNA: TGTGCCACCCGGGTGGGGGCGAGCACTGAAGCTTTCTTT
CDR3 protein: CATRVGASTEAFF

clone size: .
J gene: TRBJ2-3
D gene: .
V gene: TRBV9
CDR3 DNA: TGTGCCAGCAGTACACAGGGATGGGGCACAGATACGCAGTATTTT
CDR3 protein: CASSTQGWGTDTQYF

clone size: .
J gene: TRBJ1-5
D gene: .
V gene: TRBV4-3
CDR3 DNA: TGCGCCAGCAGCCAAGAACCCCACGGGGGTTGGCCCCAGCATTTT
CDR3 protein: CASSQEPHGGWPQHF

clone size: .
J gene: TRBJ1-2
D gene: .
V gene: TRBV29-1
CDR3 DNA: TGCAGCGTTGTTGCCAATGCCTATGGCTACACCTTC
CDR3 protein: CSVVANAYGYTF

clone size: .
J gene: TRBJ2-5
D gene: TRBD2
V gene: TRBV11-2
CDR3 DNA: TGTGCCAGCAGACCCGGGACTAGCGGGGGAGACCAAGAGACCCAGTACTTC
CDR3 protein: CASRPGTSGGDQETQYF

clone size: .
J gene: TRBJ2-5
D gene: TRBD1
V gene: TRBV25-1
CDR3 DNA: TGTGCCAGCAGTGCTCTGGGACAGGGCCACGAGACCCAGTACTTC
CDR3 protein: CASSALGQGHETQYF

clone size: .
J gene: TRBJ2-5
D gene: TRBD1
V gene: TRBV4-3
CDR3 DNA: TGCGCCAGCAGCCCAGGGACAGGAGGTCTCCAAGAGACCCAGTACTTC
CDR3 protein: CASSPGTGGLQETQYF

clone size: .
J gene: TRBJ1-6
D gene: .
V gene: TRBV9
CDR3 DNA: TGTGCCAGCAGCGCTACGGTTAATAATTCACCCCTCCACTTT
CDR3 protein: CASSATVNNSPLHF

clone size: once
J gene: TRBJ1-5
D gene: .
V gene: TRBV4-1
CDR3 DNA: TGCGCCAGCAGCCAAGAAGGGGATCGGCCCCAGCATTTT
CDR3 protein: CASSQEGDRPQHF

clone size: .
J gene: TRBJ2-4
D gene: .
V gene: TRBV13
CDR3 DNA: TGTGCCAGCAGGCAGGTCATCACAAGTGGCAAAAACATTCAGTACTTC
CDR3 protein: CASRQVITSGKNIQYF

clone size: .
J gene: TRBJ1-1
D gene: .
V gene: TRBV9
CDR3 DNA: TGTGCCAGCAGCGTAGACAGGGTGAACACTGAAGCTTTCTTT
CDR3 protein: CASSVDRVNTEAFF

clone size: .
J gene: TRBJ2-7
D gene: .
V gene: TRBV6-5
CDR3 DNA: TGTGCCAGCACCACGTGGGAGACGCAGTACTTC
CDR3 protein: CASTTWETQYF

clone size: .
J gene: TRBJ1-2
D gene: TRBD1
V gene: TRBV6-5
CDR3 DNA: TGTGCCAGCAGTTACTCGGGACAGGGTGGAGGCTACACCTTC
CDR3 protein: CASSYSGQGGGYTF

clone size: .
J gene: TRBJ2-2
D gene: .
V gene: TRBV4-3
CDR3 DNA: TGCGCCAGCAGCCAAACCCATATACGAGGGTTTGACACCGGGGAGCTGTTTTTT
CDR3 protein: CASSQTHIRGFDTGELFF

clone size: .
J gene: TRBJ2-2
D gene: TRBD2
V gene: TRBV7-9
CDR3 DNA: TGTGCCAGCAGCGACAGACTAGCGGGCGAGCCCGGGGAGCTGTTTTTT
CDR3 protein: CASSDRLAGEPGELFF

clone size: .
J gene: TRBJ1-1
D gene: TRBD1
V gene: TRBV6-5
CDR3 DNA: TGTGCCAGCGCTCCACAGGGGGCTTTGAGCACTGAAGCTTTCTTT
CDR3 protein: CASAPQGALSTEAFF

clone size: once
J gene: TRBJ2-1
D gene: TRBD2
V gene: TRBV5-4
CDR3 DNA: TGTGCCAGCAGCTTGGCAGGTAGCGGGGGCTACAATGAGCAGTTCTTC
CDR3 protein: CASSLAGSGGYNEQFF

clone size: few
J gene: TRBJ1-2
D gene: .
V gene: TRBV7-9
CDR3 DNA: TGTGCCAGCAGCTTAGAACTTTCCGGAACGGTTGGCTACACCTTC
CDR3 protein: CASSLELSGTVGYTF

clone size: few
J gene: TRBJ2-1
D gene: TRBD2
V gene: TRBV7-8
CDR3 DNA: TGTGCCAGCAGCCCTCTGCGGGGGGGCGCCGATGAGCAGTTCTTC
CDR3 protein: CASSPLRGGADEQFF

clone size: .
J gene: TRBJ1-4
D gene: TRBD1
V gene: TRBV7-2
CDR3 DNA: TGTGCCAGCAGCTTAGCATACAGGGGCAATGAAAAACTGTTTTTT
CDR3 protein: CASSLAYRGNEKLFF

clone size: .
J gene: TRBJ2-5
D gene: TRBD2
V gene: TRBV9
CDR3 DNA: TGTGCCAGCAGCCGGGTCCCGGGACTAGCGAAACAAGAGACCCAGTACTTC
CDR3 protein: CASSRVPGLAKQETQYF

clone size: .
J gene: TRBJ1-4
D gene: .
V gene: TRBV28
CDR3 DNA: TGTGCCAGCAATCAGGGACGATGGGAAAAACTGTTTTTT
CDR3 protein: CASNQGRWEKLFF

clone size: .
J gene: TRBJ2-5
D gene: .
V gene: TRBV5-1
CDR3 DNA: TGCGCCAGCAGCTTGGGTGGGGGACAAGAGACCCAGTACTTC
CDR3 protein: CASSLGGGQETQYF

clone size: once
J gene: TRBJ2-5
D gene: .
V gene: TRBV30
CDR3 DNA: TGTGCCTGGAGTGTACTGGGTCGGCAAGAGACCCAGTACTTC
CDR3 protein: CAWSVLGRQETQYF

clone size: .
J gene: TRBJ1-5
D gene: TRBD1
V gene: TRBV6-5
CDR3 DNA: TGTGCCAGCGAATCGGGACAGGGGGATCAGCCCCAGCATTTT
CDR3 protein: CASESGQGDQPQHF